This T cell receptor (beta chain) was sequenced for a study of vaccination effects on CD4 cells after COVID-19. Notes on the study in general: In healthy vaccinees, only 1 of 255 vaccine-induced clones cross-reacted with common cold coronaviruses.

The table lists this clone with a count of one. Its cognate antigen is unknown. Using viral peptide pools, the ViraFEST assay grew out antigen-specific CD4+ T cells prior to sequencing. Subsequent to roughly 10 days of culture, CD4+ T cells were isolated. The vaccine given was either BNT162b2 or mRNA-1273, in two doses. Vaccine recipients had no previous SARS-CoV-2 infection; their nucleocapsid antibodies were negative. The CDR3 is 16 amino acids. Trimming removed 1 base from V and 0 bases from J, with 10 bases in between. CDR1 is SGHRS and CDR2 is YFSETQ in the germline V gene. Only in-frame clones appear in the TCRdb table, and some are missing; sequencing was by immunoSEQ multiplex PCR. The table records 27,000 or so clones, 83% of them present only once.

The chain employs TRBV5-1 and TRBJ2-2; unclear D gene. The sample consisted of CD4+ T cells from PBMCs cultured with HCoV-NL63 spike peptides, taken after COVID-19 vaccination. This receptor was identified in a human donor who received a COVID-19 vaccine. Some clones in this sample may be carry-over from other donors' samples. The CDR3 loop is CASSLSASANTGELFF. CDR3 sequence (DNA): TGCGCCAGCAGCTTGAGCGCCAGCGCGAACACCGGGGAGCTGTTTTTT.